Following are 5 T cell receptor beta chains from one sample sequenced in a study of cytomegalovirus exposure and HLA in healthy donors. Vbeta (60) and Jbeta (13) primers were used in the PCR. Assay used: immunoSEQ multiplex PCR; TCRdb lists only in-frame clones, some missing. The profile shows 150,000 to 200,000 clones, roughly 80% of them singletons. The sequenced sample was PBMCs. The receptors were sampled from a woman aged 50 to 65 in good health and CMV-seronegative.

The chain combines TRBV18 with TRBJ1-4; D not resolved. Germline CDR1 is KGHSH and CDR2 is LQKENI. CDR3 length equals 16 residues. Trimming removed 3 bases from V and 5 bases from J, with 16 bases in between. The CDR3 here is CASSPSLGTSNEKLFF. The CDR3 nucleotides read TGTGCCAGCTCACCTTCTCTAGGTACCAGCAATGAAAAACTGTTTTTT. Complete variable domain (other parts from reference TRBV18 and TRBJ1-4): NAGVMQNPRHLVRRRGQEARLRCSPMKGHSHVYWYRQLPEEGLKFMVYLQKENIIDESGMPKERFSAEFPKEGPSILRIQQVVRGDSAAYFCASSPSLGTSNEKLFFGSGTQLSVL.

The CDR3 region is CASSPRPVSGANVLTF. The DNA for the CDR3 is TGTGCCAGCAGCCCCAGGCCTGTCTCTGGGGCCAACGTCCTGACTTTC. The chain employs TRBV9 and TRBJ2-6; D is uncertain. CDR3 size: 16 residues. CDR1 is SGDLS and CDR2 is YYNGEE in the germline V gene. V dropped 4 bases and J dropped 0 bases, with 11 bases sitting between them. The variable domain in full, with the rest retrieved from reference TRBV9 and TRBJ2-6, is DSGVTQTPKHLITATGQRVTLRCSPRSGDLSVYWYQQSLDQGLQFLIQYYNGEERAKGNILERFSAQQFPDLHSELNLSSLELGDSALYFCASSPRPVSGANVLTFGAGSRLTVL.

The chain uses TRBV7-2 and TRBJ1-1; 7 bases agree with TRBD1. The V gene's germline CDR1 is SGHTA and CDR2 FQGNSA. CDR3 length: 14 residues. The V and J ends lost 5 bases and 4 bases, in that order; junction bases with no gene match: 7. The CDR3 DNA reads as TGTGCCAGCAGCCCACGGGACAGTTTCACTGAAGCTTTCTTT. Protein: CASSPRDSFTEAFF.

The chain is built from TRBV7-8 and TRBJ2-1; 11 bases line up with TRBD1. This CDR3 region has 19 residues. The junction had 16 bases not matched to a gene; V was cut back by 5 bases and J by 4 bases. Germline CDR1 reads SGHVS; CDR2 reads FQNEAQ. The CDR3 region is CASSGRTGGFGSAYNEQFF. The CDR3 DNA follows: TGTGCCAGCAGCGGCAGGACAGGGGGCTTCGGGAGTGCGTACAATGAGCAGTTCTTC.

V usage is TRBV9 and J usage is TRBJ1-1, with TRBD1 matching 7 bases. There are 13 residues in the CDR3. Germline lookup yields CDR1 SGDLS and CDR2 YYNGEE. Trimming removed 2 bases from V and 4 bases from J; junction bases left unmatched: 2. CDR3 loop: CASSVSGGTEAFF. The CDR3 nucleotides are TGTGCCAGCAGCGTTTCAGGGGGCACTGAAGCTTTCTTT. Based on the CDR3 plus reference TRBV9 and TRBJ1-1, the full variable domain is DSGVTQTPKHLITATGQRVTLRCSPRSGDLSVYWYQQSLDQGLQFLIQYYNGEERAKGNILERFSAQQFPDLHSELNLSSLELGDSALYFCASSVSGGTEAFFGQGTRLTVV.